One sample yielded the 30 T cell receptor beta chains listed below, sequenced in a study of T cell changes during pregnancy in multiple sclerosis (dated 2019 in TCRdb). Library creation used the immunoSEQ multiplex PCR assay. TCRdb re-hosts the immuneACCESS table, in-frame sequences only. Its copies lack some clones; in the studies checked, an unresolved V gene accounts for under half of them, and the cause for the rest is not known. For this sample the table gives roughly 51,000 clones, of which 92% were detected only once. More than 0.15% of the sample goes to the ten largest clones. Sequencing used CD4+ T cells from peripheral blood mononuclear cells, obtained after pregnancy. The receptor set was obtained from a female donor in good health, enrolled as a control in a pregnancy study.

DNA of the CDR3: TGTGCCAGTAGTATAGACCGAAGGACAGGTCGCTTGTCCAACGTCCTGACTTTC. Translation: CASSIDRRTGRLSNVLTF. The rearrangement joins TRBV19 to TRBJ2-6, with 7 positions matching TRBD1. The germline CDR1 and CDR2 sequences are LNHDA and SQIVND (reference sequence). J gave up 8 bases and V 0 bases, and 13 bases lay outside the gene matches. The length of the CDR3 is 18 residues.

J is TRBJ2-5 and V is TRBV4-3; 9 bases align to TRBD2. CDR1 is LGHNA and CDR2 is YSLEER in the germline V gene. V dropped 0 bases and J dropped 5; count of bases not matched to a gene: 7. The CDR3 consists of 16 residues. CDR3 DNA: TGCGCCAGCAGCCAAGAGGCGCGGGGGGGCCGTGAGACCCAGTACTTC. This codes for CASSQEARGGRETQYF.

The chain recombines TRBV5-4 with TRBJ2-5, with TRBD2 matching over 7 bases. Trimming at V came to 4 bases and at J to 3 bases, leaving 6 bases not matched to a gene. This CDR3 has 14 amino acids. Germline V gene data show CDR1 as SGHNT and CDR2 as YYREEE (reference sequence). In nucleotides, the CDR3 is TGTGCCAGCAGCAAGCGGGACTTGAAAGAGACCCAGTACTTC. Its translation: CASSKRDLKETQYF.

The V and J genes are TRBV7-2 and TRBJ1-5; D gene ambiguous. CDR1 and CDR2 from the germline V gene are SGHTA and FQGNSA. The CDR3 runs to 13 residues. Between the trimmed V and J ends, which lost 4 bases and 4 bases, there was a span of 8 bases. CDR3 protein: CASSYGGNQPQHF. The DNA of the CDR3 is TGTGCCAGCAGCTACGGCGGGAATCAGCCCCAGCATTTT.

The J gene is TRBJ2-5, the V gene TRBV5-4, with D maybe TRBD1 (6 bases). The V gene's germline CDR1 is SGHNT and CDR2 YYREEE (reference sequence). The germline V and J ends were trimmed by 3 bases and 0 bases, with 9 bases remaining between them. CDR3 size: 14 residues. In DNA form, the CDR3 reads TGTGCCAGCAGCTCCGGACAGCACCAAGAGACCCAGTACTTC. Its translation: CASSSGQHQETQYF.

This rearrangement joins TRBV5-3 to TRBJ1-5, with D uncertain. TRBV5-3 is noted as an ORF with a role that remains uncertain. Trimming removed 5 bases at V and 3 bases at J, with 18 bases between. The CDR3 is 16 residues long. This chain's CDR3 is CARRDSVFQANQPQHF. The CDR3 coding sequence is TGTGCCAGAAGAGATTCGGTTTTCCAGGCCAATCAGCCCCAGCATTTT.

V gene TRBV29-1 combines with J gene TRBJ1-2; TRBD1 matches 7 bases. V shed 7 bases, J shed 0 bases, and the junction held 5 bases outside the gene matches. Per the germline V gene, CDR1 is SQVTM and CDR2 is ANQGSEA. There are 13 residues in the CDR3. The CDR3 sequence is CSARQGPNYGYTF. As DNA, the CDR3 is TGCAGCGCACGACAGGGCCCTAACTATGGCTACACCTTC. Filled out from reference TRBV29-1 and TRBJ1-2, the complete variable domain reads SAVISQKPSRDICQRGTSLTIQCQVDSQVTMMFWYRQQPGQSLTLIATANQGSEATYESGFVIDKFPISRPNLTFSTLTVSNMSPEDSSIYLCSARQGPNYGYTFGSGTRLTVV.

This clone was found once. The chain joins TRBV14 to TRBJ2-3; the match to TRBD2 covers 7 bases. From germline, CDR1 is SGHDN and CDR2 FVKESK. The CDR3 has 15 residues. Trimming at V came to 4 bases and at J to 2 bases, leaving 6 bases not matched to a gene. In nucleotides, the CDR3 is TGTGCCAGCAGCCGCGCGGGGGTGCACACAGATACGCAGTATTTT. Translation: CASSRAGVHTDTQYF. The variable domain in full, with the rest retrieved from reference TRBV14 and TRBJ2-3, is EAGVTQFPSHSVIEKGQTVTLRCDPISGHDNLYWYRRVMGKEIKFLLHFVKESKQDESGMPNNRFLAERTGGTYSTLKVQPAELEDSGVYFCASSRAGVHTDTQYFGPGTRLTVL.

V is TRBV7-2 and J is TRBJ1-4; D might be TRBD1 (5 bases). The CDR3 sequence is 16 residues long. Germline lookup yields CDR1 SGHTA and CDR2 FQGNSA. Trimming removed 5 bases at V and 6 bases at J, with 19 bases between. The CDR3 reads CASSLKTVLGDEKLFF. CDR3 coding DNA: TGTGCCAGCAGCCTGAAGACAGTTTTGGGTGATGAAAAACTGTTTTTT.

CDR3 in DNA: TGTGCCAGCAGCGTGGGAGGGACAGGGGAAGGCTACACCTTC. Protein: CASSVGGTGEGYTF. The chain carries TRBV9 and TRBJ1-2; 10 positions match TRBD1. V lost 2 bases to trimming and J lost 8 bases; unmatched junction nucleotides: 6. Germline V gives CDR1 SGDLS, CDR2 YYNGEE. The CDR3 has 14 amino acids.

CDR3: CASSLTRNIQYF. The CDR3 nucleotides read TGTGCCAGCAGCTTGACCAGAAACATTCAGTACTTC. The chain links TRBV5-6 to TRBJ2-4; unclear D gene. Germline CDR1 reads SGHDT; CDR2 reads YYEEEE. The CDR3 is made up of 12 amino acids. Trimming removed 1 base at V and 6 bases at J, with 5 bases between.

This rearrangement joins TRBV5-1 to TRBJ2-7; TRBD1 matches at 10 bases. Germline CDR1 reads SGHRS; CDR2 reads YFSETQ. The ends lost 5 bases at V and 6 bases at J; junction bases unmatched: 11. This CDR3 contains 15 residues. The CDR3 DNA follows: TGCGCCAGCAGTGAGTCCCCGGACAGGGGGACCGAGCAGTACTTC. Its translation is CASSESPDRGTEQYF.

The rearrangement uses TRBV6-5 and TRBJ1-1, with a possible D match to TRBD1 (5 bases). This CDR3 region has 13 residues. CDR1 and CDR2 (germline): MNHEY, SVGAGI. V was cut by 6 bases and J by 1 base, with 9 bases left in between. The CDR3 sequence: CASSYTGNTEAFF. As DNA, the CDR3 is TGTGCCAGCAGCTATACAGGGAACACTGAAGCTTTCTTT.

The chain carries TRBV10-3 and TRBJ1-4; tentative D call: TRBD1 (6 bases). Deletions cut 11 bases from V and 8 bases from J, with 24 bases between. Germline V gene data show CDR1 as ENHRY and CDR2 as SYGVKD. CDR3 length: 15 amino acids. The CDR3 loop is CAASSPTGRGEKLFF. Written as DNA, the CDR3 is TGTGCCGCCTCATCCCCGACAGGCCGCGGGGAAAAACTGTTTTTT.

This clone was counted once. The chain recombines TRBV18 with TRBJ2-3; 12 nucleotides match TRBD2. The V gene's germline CDR1 is KGHSH and CDR2 LQKENI. There are 16 residues in the CDR3. V lost 8 bases to trimming and J lost 0 bases; unmatched junction nucleotides: 6. CDR3 sequence: CASPGLAGSSTDTQYF. In DNA form, the CDR3 reads TGTGCCAGCCCCGGACTAGCGGGGTCTAGCACAGATACGCAGTATTTT.

CDR3 residues: CASSRWTGSRYGYTF. The CDR3 nucleotides read TGTGCCAGCAGCCGATGGACAGGCTCCCGATATGGCTACACCTTC. The chain has TRBV14 and TRBJ1-2; 7 bases are shared with TRBD1. The V gene's germline CDR1 is SGHDN and CDR2 FVKESK. The CDR3 length is 15 residues. V gave up 4 bases and J gave up 5 bases; unmatched junction bases: 10.

This rearrangement joins TRBV30 to TRBJ2-7; 8 positions match TRBD1. Germline lookup yields CDR1 GTSNPN and CDR2 SVGIG (reference sequence). CDR3 length equals 15 residues. The trim removed 0 bases at V and 3 bases at J, leaving 7 bases unmatched. The CDR3 coding sequence is TGTGCCTGGAGTGTGTTCAGGACAGGGCACTACGAGCAGTACTTC. It yields the protein CAWSVFRTGHYEQYF. Variable domain in full (rest from reference TRBV30 and TRBJ2-7): SQTIHQWPATLVQPVGSPLSLECTVEGTSNPNLYWYRQAAGRGLQLLFYSVGIGQISSEVPQNLSASRPQDRQFILSSKKLLLSDSGFYLCAWSVFRTGHYEQYFGPGTRLTVT.

This clone has only one observation. The V call is TRBV11-3, the J call TRBJ2-3, with 8 nucleotides matching TRBD1. Losses at the gene ends were 5 bases for V and 2 bases for J; bases not matched to a gene: 6. The CDR3 is 15 amino acids. CDR1 and CDR2 (germline): SGHNT, YENEEA. The chain's CDR3 is CASSKRTGTTDTQYF. CDR3 bases: TGTGCCAGCAGCAAACGGACAGGGACCACAGATACGCAGTATTTT.

V gene TRBV20-1 combines with J gene TRBJ1-2, with D possibly TRBD1 on 5 matching bases. Germline loops: CDR1 DFQATT, CDR2 SNEGSKA (reference sequence). Trimming removed 4 bases from V and 8 bases from J, with 11 bases in between. This CDR3 contains 11 residues. CDR3 in DNA: TGCAGTGCTATCCAGGGTAGGGGCTACACCTTC. It codes for CSAIQGRGYTF.

The chain employs TRBV19 and TRBJ1-5; TRBD1 matches 7 bases. The germline gives CDR1 LNHDA, CDR2 SQIVND (reference sequence). V lost 5 bases to trimming and J lost 7 bases; unmatched junction nucleotides: 11. The CDR3 has 15 residues. The CDR3 protein is CASSQGQAKGQPQHF. In DNA, the CDR3 is TGTGCCAGTAGTCAAGGACAGGCGAAGGGCCAGCCCCAGCATTTT.

This chain uses TRBV7-8 with TRBJ1-1; D may be TRBD1 (6 bases). CDR1 and CDR2 (germline): SGHVS, FQNEAQ. The germline V and J ends were trimmed by 2 bases and 0 bases, with 22 bases remaining between them. The CDR3 consists of 19 residues. CDR3 sequence reads: CASSLNDFRVGQLNTEAFF. In DNA, the CDR3 is TGTGCCAGCAGCTTAAATGACTTCAGGGTGGGACAACTGAACACTGAAGCTTTCTTT.

The rearrangement uses TRBV11-3 and TRBJ2-3, with D hard to call. Germline CDR1 and CDR2: SGHNT and YENEEA. Trimming took 3 bases from V and 0 from J, leaving 7 bases between them. The CDR3 has 14 residues. The CDR3 loop is CASSLSSSTDTQYF. The CDR3 DNA follows: TGTGCCAGCAGCTTGAGTTCTAGCACAGATACGCAGTATTTT.

V usage is TRBV7-6 and J usage is TRBJ2-3; D is ambiguous. V lost 2 bases and J lost 0, with 15 bases in between. The CDR3 is made up of 17 amino acids. Per the germline V gene, CDR1 is SGHVS and CDR2 is FNYEAQ. CDR3 nucleotide sequence: TGTGCCAGCAGCTTACCTCAGTCGCCCTCTAGCACAGATACGCAGTATTTT. Amino acids: CASSLPQSPSSTDTQYF.

The chain couples TRBV7-9 to TRBJ2-3; tentatively, D is TRBD1 (5 bases). CDR1 SEHNR and CDR2 FQNEAQ come from the germline V gene (reference sequence). This CDR3 is 13 amino acids long. Trimming stripped 5 bases from V and 4 bases from J, with 10 bases between. CDR3 bases: TGTGCCAGCAGCCCTAGGGGCCCAGATACGCAGTATTTT. Translation gives CASSPRGPDTQYF.

The chain links TRBV4-3 to TRBJ2-7; 9 nucleotides match TRBD1. CDR3 size: 14 residues. J lost 6 bases, V lost 3 bases, and 6 bases had no gene match. In germline, CDR1 is LGHNA, CDR2 YSLEER. CDR3 DNA sequence: TGCGCCAGCAGCCATGGGACAGGGTCTCCCGAGCAGTACTTC. Translated: CASSHGTGSPEQYF.

This clone was found once. The rearrangement uses TRBV19 and TRBJ1-4, with a possible D match to TRBD1 (6 bases). Trimming shortened V by 8 bases and J by 12 bases, and 31 bases separated the two germline ends. Germline V gene sequence: CDR1 LNHDA, CDR2 SQIVND (reference sequence). The CDR3 has 17 amino acids. CDR3 loop: CASRVIQGSRDRSQLFF. The CDR3 DNA reads as TGTGCCAGTCGGGTAATACAGGGTTCTCGTGACCGCTCGCAACTGTTTTTT.

The gene calls are TRBV6-6 and TRBJ2-5; 7 bases agree with TRBD1. The end of the DNA fits TRBJ2-7 better, so the J call may be wrong. Germline CDR1 and CDR2: MNHNY and SVGAGI (reference sequence). CDR3 length: 14 amino acids. CDR3 amino acids: CASSTGVSAYEQYF. The CDR3 DNA reads as TGTGCCAGCAGTACAGGGGTCAGCGCCTACGAGCAGTACTTC.

This chain joins TRBV5-1 and TRBJ2-7, with 8 nucleotides matching TRBD1. V lost 0 bases and J lost 6; bases outside the gene matches: 5. Germline V gene data show CDR1 as SGHRS and CDR2 as YFSETQ. The CDR3 has 14 residues. The CDR3 protein is CASSLGTGWGEQYF. CDR3 coding DNA: TGCGCCAGCAGCTTGGGGACAGGGTGGGGCGAGCAGTACTTC.

V and J are TRBV7-2 and TRBJ1-6; D call uncertain. With 1 base removed from V and 9 bases from J, the gap between germline ends came to 7 bases. The CDR3 is 13 residues long. CDR1 SGHTA and CDR2 FQGNSA come from the germline V gene. The CDR3 nucleotides read TGTGCCAGCAGCTTAGTCGCGGTTTCACCCCTCCACTTT. Translated: CASSLVAVSPLHF.

This chain uses TRBV7-8 with TRBJ1-2; TRBD1 matches at 11 bases. The germline V gene has CDR1 SGHVS and CDR2 FQNEAQ. The ends lost 5 bases at V and 6 bases at J; junction bases unmatched: 14. The CDR3 is 17 amino acids. CDR3 sequence reads: CASSPPIRTGGIHGYTF. The DNA of the CDR3 is TGTGCCAGCAGCCCCCCCATCCGGACAGGGGGCATCCATGGCTACACCTTC. The full variable domain, with the rest looked up from reference TRBV7-8 and TRBJ1-2, is GAGVSQSPRYKVAKRGQDVALRCDPISGHVSLFWYQQALGQGPEFLTYFQNEAQLDKSGLPSDRFFAERPEGSVSTLKIQRTQQEDSAVYLCASSPPIRTGGIHGYTFGSGTRLTVV.